This record looks at one TCR beta chain sequence and its context. Its antigen is not known. Clones were sequenced by immunoSEQ multiplex PCR, and TCRdb holds only the in-frame ones, with some missing. The sample has 140,000 to 150,000 clones, 92% seen once. The data were taken from a study of T cell responses to AZD1222 COVID-19 vaccine. Points from the study as a whole: Donors were chiefly white British, with a greater number of females, and clonal diversity was perhaps underestimated. Targets within unmutated variant regions were reportedly found for nearly half of spike-specific TCRs. Following two doses of AZD1222, Spike-specific TCR breadth and depth rose.

Germline V gives CDR1 SQVTM, CDR2 ANQGSEA. This CDR3 is built from 15 residues. V lost 3 bases to trimming and J lost 1 base, with 15 bases between them. This receptor was obtained from an adult who received the AZD1222 COVID-19 vaccine. The J gene is TRBJ1-1, the V gene TRBV29-1; no clear D. The specimen comprised peripheral blood, sampled 28 days after the second AZD1222 dose. CDR3 sequence: CSVDSGNQPNTEAFF. The CDR3 DNA follows: TGCAGCGTTGATAGCGGCAACCAACCGAACACTGAAGCTTTCTTT.